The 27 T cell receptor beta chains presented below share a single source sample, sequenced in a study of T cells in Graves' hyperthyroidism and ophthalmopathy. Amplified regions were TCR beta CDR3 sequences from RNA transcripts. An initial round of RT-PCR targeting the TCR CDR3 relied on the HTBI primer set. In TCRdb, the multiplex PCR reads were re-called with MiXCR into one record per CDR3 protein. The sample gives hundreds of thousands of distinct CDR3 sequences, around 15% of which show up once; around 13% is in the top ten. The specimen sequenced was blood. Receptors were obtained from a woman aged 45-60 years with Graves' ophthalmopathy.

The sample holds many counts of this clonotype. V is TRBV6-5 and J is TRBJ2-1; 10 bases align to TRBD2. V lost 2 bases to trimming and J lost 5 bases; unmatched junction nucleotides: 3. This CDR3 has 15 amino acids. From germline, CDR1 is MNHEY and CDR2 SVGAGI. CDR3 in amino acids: CASSYGAGGNNEQFF. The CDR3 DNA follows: TGTGCCAGCAGTTACGGAGCGGGAGGGAACAATGAGCAGTTCTTC.

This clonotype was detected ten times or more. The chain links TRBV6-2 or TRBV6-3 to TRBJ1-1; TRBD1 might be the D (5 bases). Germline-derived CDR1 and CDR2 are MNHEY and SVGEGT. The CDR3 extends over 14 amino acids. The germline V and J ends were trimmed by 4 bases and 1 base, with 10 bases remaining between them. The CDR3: CASSSGLPNTEAFF. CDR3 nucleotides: TGTGCCAGCAGTTCAGGGTTACCGAACACTGAAGCTTTCTTT.

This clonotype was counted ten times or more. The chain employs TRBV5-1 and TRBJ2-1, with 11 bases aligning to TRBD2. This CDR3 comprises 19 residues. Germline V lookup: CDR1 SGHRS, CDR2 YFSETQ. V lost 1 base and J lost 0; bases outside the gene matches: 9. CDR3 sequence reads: CASSLFGTSGSPSYNEQFF. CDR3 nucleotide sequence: TGCGCCAGCAGCTTGTTCGGAACTAGCGGGAGTCCCTCCTACAATGAGCAGTTCTTC.

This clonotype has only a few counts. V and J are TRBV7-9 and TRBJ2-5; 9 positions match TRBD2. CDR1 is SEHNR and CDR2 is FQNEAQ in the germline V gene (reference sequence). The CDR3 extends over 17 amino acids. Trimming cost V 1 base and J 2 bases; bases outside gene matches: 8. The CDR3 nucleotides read TGTGCCAGCAGCTTAGTTAGCGGACTAGCGCTTCAAGAGACCCAGTACTTC. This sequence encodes CASSLVSGLALQETQYF.

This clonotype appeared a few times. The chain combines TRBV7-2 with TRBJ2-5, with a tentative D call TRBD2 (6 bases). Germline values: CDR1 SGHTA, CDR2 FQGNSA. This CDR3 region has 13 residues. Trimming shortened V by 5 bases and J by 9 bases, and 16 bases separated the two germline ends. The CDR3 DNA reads TGTACCAGCAGCGTTAACACCCGGGACTCCCAGTACTTC. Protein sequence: CTSSVNTRDSQYF.

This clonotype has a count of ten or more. CDR3 loop: CASSAGGVSYEQYF. The CDR3 bases are TGTGCCAGCAGCGCGGGCGGGGTCTCCTACGAGCAGTACTTC. The J gene is TRBJ2-7, the V gene TRBV7-9, with TRBD2 as a possible D gene (6 bases). V lost 5 bases and J 0 bases, leaving 11 bases between the germline ends. The CDR3 has 14 residues. The germline V gene has CDR1 SEHNR and CDR2 FQNEAQ (reference sequence).

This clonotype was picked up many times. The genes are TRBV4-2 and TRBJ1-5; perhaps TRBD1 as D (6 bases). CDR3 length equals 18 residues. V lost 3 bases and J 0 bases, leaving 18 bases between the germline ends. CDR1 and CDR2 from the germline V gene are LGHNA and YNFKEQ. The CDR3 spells CASSHPPVGGHSNQPQHF. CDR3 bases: TGTGCCAGCAGCCACCCTCCGGTGGGGGGCCATAGCAATCAGCCCCAGCATTTT.

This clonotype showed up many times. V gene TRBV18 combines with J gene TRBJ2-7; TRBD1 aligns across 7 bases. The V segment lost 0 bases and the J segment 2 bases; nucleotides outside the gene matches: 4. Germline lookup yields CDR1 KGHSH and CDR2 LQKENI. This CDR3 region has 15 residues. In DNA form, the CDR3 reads TGTGCCAGCTCACCACCGTCGACAGGGCCCTACGAGCAGTACTTC. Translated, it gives CASSPPSTGPYEQYF.

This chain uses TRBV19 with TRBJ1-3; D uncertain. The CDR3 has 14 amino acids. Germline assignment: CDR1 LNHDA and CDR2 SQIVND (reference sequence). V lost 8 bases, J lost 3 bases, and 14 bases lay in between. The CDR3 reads CASGIMGSGNTIYF. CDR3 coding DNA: TGTGCCAGTGGGATTATGGGAAGTGGAAACACCATATATTTT.

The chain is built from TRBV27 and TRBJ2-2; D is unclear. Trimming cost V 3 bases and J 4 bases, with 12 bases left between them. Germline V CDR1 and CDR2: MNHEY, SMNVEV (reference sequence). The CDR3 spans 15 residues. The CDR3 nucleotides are TGTGCCAGCAGTTTCCTGGGCCCCAGCACCGGGGAGCTGTTTTTT. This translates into CASSFLGPSTGELFF.

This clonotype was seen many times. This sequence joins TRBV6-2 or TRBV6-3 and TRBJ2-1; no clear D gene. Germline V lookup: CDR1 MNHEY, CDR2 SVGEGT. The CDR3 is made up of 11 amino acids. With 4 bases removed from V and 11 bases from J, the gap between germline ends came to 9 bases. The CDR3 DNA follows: TGTGCCAGCAGTTCCGGTAATAAGCAGTTCTTC. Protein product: CASSSGNKQFF.

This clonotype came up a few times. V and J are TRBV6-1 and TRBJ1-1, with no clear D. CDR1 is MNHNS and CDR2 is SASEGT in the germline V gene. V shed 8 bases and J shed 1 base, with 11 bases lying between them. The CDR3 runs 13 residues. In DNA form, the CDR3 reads TGTGCCAGCGTAAGGAAGAGGAACACTGAAGCTTTCTTT. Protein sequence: CASVRKRNTEAFF.

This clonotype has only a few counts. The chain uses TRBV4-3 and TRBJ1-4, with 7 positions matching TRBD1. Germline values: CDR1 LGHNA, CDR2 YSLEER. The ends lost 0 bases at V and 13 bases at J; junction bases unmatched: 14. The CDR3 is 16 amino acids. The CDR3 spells CASSQEDRRFFSGLFF. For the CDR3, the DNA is TGCGCCAGCAGCCAAGAGGACAGGCGTTTCTTCTCCGGACTGTTTTTT.

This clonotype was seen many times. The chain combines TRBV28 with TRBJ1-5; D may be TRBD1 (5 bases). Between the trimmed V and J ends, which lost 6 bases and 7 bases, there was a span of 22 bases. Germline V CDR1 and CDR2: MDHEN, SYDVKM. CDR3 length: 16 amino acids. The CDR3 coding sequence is TGTGCCAGCAGACCCCCCGGGGCTAGGGTTGGCCAGCCCCAGCATTTT. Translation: CASRPPGARVGQPQHF.

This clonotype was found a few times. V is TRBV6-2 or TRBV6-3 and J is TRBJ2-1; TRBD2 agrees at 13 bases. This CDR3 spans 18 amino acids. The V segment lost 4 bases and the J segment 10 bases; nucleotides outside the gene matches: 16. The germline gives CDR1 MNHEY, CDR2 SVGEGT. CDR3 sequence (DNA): TGTGCCAGCAGTTTTCGAGTAGTAGGACTAGCGGGAGTTGGCGAGCAGTTCTTC. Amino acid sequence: CASSFRVVGLAGVGEQFF.

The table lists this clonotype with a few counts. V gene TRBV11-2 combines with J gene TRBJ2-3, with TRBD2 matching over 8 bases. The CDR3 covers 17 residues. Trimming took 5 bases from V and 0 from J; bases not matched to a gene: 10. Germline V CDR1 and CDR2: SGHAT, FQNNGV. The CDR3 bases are TGTGCCAGCAGCCAGGTCCGGCCTAGCGGGAGCACAGATACGCAGTATTTT. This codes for CASSQVRPSGSTDTQYF.

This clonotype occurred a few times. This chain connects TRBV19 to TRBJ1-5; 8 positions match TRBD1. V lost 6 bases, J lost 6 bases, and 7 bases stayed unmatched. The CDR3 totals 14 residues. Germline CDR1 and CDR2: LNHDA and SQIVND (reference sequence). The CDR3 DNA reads TGTGCCAGTAGCGGACAGGGAAGCTCTCAGCCCCAGCATTTT. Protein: CASSGQGSSQPQHF.

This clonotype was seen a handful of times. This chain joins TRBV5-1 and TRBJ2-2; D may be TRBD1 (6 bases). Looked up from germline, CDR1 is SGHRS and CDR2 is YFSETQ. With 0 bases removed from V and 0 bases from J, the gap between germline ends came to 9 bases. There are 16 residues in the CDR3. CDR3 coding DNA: TGCGCCAGCAGCTTGGTCCAGGGGACGAACACCGGGGAGCTGTTTTTT. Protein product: CASSLVQGTNTGELFF.

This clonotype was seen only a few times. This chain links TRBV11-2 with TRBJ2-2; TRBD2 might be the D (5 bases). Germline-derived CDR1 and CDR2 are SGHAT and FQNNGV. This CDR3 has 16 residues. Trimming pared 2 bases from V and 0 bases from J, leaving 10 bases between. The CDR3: CASSLSAGPNTGELFF. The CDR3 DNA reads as TGTGCCAGCAGCTTATCTGCGGGTCCGAACACCGGGGAGCTGTTTTTT.

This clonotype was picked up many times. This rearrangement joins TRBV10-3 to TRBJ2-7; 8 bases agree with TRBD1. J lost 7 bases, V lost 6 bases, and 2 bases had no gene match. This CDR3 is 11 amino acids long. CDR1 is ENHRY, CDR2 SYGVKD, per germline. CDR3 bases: TGTGCCATCAGCGGACAGGGAGAGCAGTACTTC. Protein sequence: CAISGQGEQYF.

CDR3 amino acids: CSARSTGPQPQHF. For the CDR3, the DNA is TGCAGTGCTAGGAGTACAGGGCCTCAGCCCCAGCATTTT. The J gene is TRBJ1-5, the V gene TRBV20-1; possibly TRBD1 for D (6 bases). The V gene lost 3 bases and the J gene lost 6 bases, with 12 bases spanning the gap. The germline V gene encodes CDR1 DFQATT and CDR2 SNEGSKA (reference sequence). The CDR3 has 13 residues.

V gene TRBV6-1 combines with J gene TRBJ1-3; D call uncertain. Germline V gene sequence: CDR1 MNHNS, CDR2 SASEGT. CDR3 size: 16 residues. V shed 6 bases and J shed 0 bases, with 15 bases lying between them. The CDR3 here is CASSLGRSSSGNTIYF. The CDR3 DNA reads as TGTGCCAGCAGCCTGGGCAGGTCGAGCTCTGGAAACACCATATATTTT.

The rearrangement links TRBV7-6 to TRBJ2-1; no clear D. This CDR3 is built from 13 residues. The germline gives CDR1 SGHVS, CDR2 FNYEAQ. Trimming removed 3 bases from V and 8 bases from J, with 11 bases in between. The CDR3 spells CASSLSGAYEQFF. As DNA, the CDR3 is TGTGCCAGCAGCTTGTCAGGAGCTTATGAGCAGTTCTTC.

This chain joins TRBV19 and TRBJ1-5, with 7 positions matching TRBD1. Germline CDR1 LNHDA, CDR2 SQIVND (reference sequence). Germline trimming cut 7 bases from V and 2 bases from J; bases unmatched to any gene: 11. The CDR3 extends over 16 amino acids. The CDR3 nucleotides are TGTGCCAGTAAGGGGCAGGGGGTATTTGGCAATCAGCCCCAGCATTTT. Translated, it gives CASKGQGVFGNQPQHF.

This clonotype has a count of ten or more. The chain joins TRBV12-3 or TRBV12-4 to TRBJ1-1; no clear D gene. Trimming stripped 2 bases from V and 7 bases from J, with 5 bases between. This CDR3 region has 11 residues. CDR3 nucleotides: TGTGCCAGCAGTTTAATGCATGAAGCTTTCTTT. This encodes CASSLMHEAFF.

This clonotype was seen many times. CDR3 loop: CASSLEFLAGPGNTIYF. The CDR3 DNA is TGTGCCAGCAGTTTAGAGTTTTTGGCGGGCCCCGGAAACACCATATATTTT. This rearrangement joins TRBV28 to TRBJ1-3; D uncertain. CDR3 length equals 17 residues. The V end lost 2 bases, the J end lost 4 bases, and 18 bases lay between the germline ends. Germline CDR1 and CDR2: MDHEN and SYDVKM.

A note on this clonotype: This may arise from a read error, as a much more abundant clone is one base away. The CDR3 DNA reads as TGTGCCAGCAACCAACAGGATAGCAATCAGCCCCAGCATTTT. This gives the protein CASNQQDSNQPQHF. The chain is built from TRBV3-1 and TRBJ1-5; D is perhaps TRBD1 (5 bases). The CDR3 sequence is 14 residues long. Germline V gene sequence: CDR1 LGHDT, CDR2 YNNKEL (reference sequence).